This T cell receptor (beta chain) was identified during a study of shared clonotypes between healthy human individuals. Across the whole study: Per donor, three plates held CD4 naive cells, three held CD4 memory, two held CD8 naive and one held CD8 memory. Points from the study as a whole: Rarefaction showed that sequencing of sorted subsets was incomplete (despite large depth). Non-shared clonotypes displayed generation probabilities falling below those of clonotypes present in all four donors.

Regarding this clone: The antigen is not known.

Profiling relied on immunoSEQ multiplex PCR, and the TCRdb table lists in-frame clones only, not all of them. The sample gives over a million clones, around four fifths of which show up once; 1.4% is in the top ten. Adult Caucasians living in Nashville, Tennessee made up all of the donors. The CDR3 covers 16 residues. The J segment lost 0 bases and the V segment lost 6 bases, leaving 5 bases of the junction unmatched. In germline, CDR1 is SNHLY, CDR2 FYNNEI. The sequenced sample consisted of memory CD4+ T cells sorted from blood. The subset here: CD45RA-negative fraction. The source is a young man in good health. V and J are TRBV2 and TRBJ2-6; 7 nucleotides align to TRBD2. CDR3 sequence: CASRREATSGANVLTF. The DNA of the CDR3 is TGTGCCAGCAGACGGGAGGCCACCTCTGGGGCCAACGTCCTGACTTTC. Full variable domain (rest looked up from reference TRBV2 and TRBJ2-6): EPEVTQTPSHQVTQMGQEVILRCVPISNHLYFYWYRQILGQKVEFLVSFYNNEISEKSEIFDDQFSVERPDGSNFTLKIRSTKLEDSAMYFCASRREATSGANVLTFGAGSRLTVL.